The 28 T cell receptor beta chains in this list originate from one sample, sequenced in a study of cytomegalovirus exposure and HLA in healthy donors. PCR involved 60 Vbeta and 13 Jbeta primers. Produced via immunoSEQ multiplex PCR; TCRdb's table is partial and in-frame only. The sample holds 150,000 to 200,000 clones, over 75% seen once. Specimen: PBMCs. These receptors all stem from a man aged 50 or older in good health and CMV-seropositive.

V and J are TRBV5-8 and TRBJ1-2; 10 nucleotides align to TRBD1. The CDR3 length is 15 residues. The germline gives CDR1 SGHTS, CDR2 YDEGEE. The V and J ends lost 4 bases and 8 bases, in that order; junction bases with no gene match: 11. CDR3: CASSREDRGYEGYTF. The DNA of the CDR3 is TGTGCCAGCAGCCGCGAGGACAGGGGGTACGAGGGCTACACCTTC.

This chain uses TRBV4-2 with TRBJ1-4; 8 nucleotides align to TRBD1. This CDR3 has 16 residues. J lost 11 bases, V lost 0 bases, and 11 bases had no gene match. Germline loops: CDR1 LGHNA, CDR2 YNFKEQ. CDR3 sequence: CASSQDWRTGTQKLFF. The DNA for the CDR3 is TGTGCCAGCAGCCAAGATTGGCGGACAGGGACGCAGAAACTGTTTTTT.

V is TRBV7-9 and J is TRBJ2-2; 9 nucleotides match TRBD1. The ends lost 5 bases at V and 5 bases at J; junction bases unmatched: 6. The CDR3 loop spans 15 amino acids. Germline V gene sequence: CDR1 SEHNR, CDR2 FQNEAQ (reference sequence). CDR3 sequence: CASSAGTGTTGELFF. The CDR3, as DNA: TGTGCCAGCAGCGCCGGGACAGGGACGACCGGGGAGCTGTTTTTT.

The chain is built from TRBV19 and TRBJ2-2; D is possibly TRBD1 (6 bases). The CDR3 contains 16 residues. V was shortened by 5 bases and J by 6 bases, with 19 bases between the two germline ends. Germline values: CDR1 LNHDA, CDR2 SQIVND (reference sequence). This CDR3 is CASSVATGSWAGELFF. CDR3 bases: TGTGCCAGTAGTGTAGCCACAGGGTCATGGGCCGGGGAGCTGTTTTTT.

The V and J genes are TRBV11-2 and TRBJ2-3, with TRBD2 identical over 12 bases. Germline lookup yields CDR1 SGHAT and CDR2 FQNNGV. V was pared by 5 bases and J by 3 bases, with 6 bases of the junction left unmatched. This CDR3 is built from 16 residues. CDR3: CASSVRTSGETDTQYF. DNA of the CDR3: TGTGCCAGCAGCGTTCGGACTAGCGGGGAGACAGATACGCAGTATTTT.

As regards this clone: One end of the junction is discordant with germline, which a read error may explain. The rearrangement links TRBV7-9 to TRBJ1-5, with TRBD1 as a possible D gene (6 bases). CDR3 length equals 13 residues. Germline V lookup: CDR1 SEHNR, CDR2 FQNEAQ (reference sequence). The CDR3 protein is CSSSKDSTAPQHF. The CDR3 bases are TGTTCCAGCAGCAAGGACAGTACGGCGCCCCAGCATTTT.

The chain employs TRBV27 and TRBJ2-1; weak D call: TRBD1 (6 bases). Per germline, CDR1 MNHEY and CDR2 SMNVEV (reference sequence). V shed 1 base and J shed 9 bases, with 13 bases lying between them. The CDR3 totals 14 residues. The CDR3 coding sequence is TGTGCCAGCAGTTTATTGGGGGACAACTTTGAGCAGTTCTTC. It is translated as CASSLLGDNFEQFF.

The CDR3 DNA reads TGTGCCAGCAGTTCCGCTAGCGGGGGGACGAACACCGGGGAGCTGTTTTTT. This translates into CASSSASGGTNTGELFF. The chain combines TRBV27 with TRBJ2-2; 11 bases match TRBD2. The germline gives CDR1 MNHEY, CDR2 SMNVEV (reference sequence). The CDR3 consists of 17 residues. The junction had 4 bases not matched to a gene; V was cut back by 4 bases and J by 0 bases.

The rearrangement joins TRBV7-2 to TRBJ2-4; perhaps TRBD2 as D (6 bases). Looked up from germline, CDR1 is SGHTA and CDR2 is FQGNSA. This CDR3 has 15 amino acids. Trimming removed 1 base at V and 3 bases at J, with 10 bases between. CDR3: CASSLGGVVKNIQYF. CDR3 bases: TGTGCCAGCAGCTTAGGCGGGGTGGTCAAAAACATTCAGTACTTC.

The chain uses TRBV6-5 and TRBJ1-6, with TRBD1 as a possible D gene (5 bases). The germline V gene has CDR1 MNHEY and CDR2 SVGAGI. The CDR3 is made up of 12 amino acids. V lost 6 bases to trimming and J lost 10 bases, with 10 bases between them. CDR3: CASSLRESPLHF. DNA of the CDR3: TGTGCCAGCAGCCTCAGGGAATCACCCCTCCACTTT.

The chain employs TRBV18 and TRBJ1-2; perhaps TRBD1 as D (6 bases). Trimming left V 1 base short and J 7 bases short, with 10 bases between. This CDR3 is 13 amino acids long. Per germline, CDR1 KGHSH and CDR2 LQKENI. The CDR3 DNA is TGTGCCAGCTCACCACAGGGGGTGGCTGGCTACACCTTC. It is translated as CASSPQGVAGYTF.

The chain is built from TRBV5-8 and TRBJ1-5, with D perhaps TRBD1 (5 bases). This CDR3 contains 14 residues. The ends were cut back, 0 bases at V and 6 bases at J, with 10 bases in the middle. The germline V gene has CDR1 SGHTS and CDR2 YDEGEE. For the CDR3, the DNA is TGTGCCAGCAGCTTGGGCAGGGTAGGTCAGCCCCAGCATTTT. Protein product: CASSLGRVGQPQHF.

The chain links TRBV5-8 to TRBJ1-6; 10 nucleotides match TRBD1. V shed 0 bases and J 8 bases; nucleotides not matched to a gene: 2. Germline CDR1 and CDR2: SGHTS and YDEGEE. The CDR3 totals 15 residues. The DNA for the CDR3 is TGTGCCAGCAGCTTGGAAGGGACAGGGGATTCACCCCTCCACTTT. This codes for CASSLEGTGDSPLHF.

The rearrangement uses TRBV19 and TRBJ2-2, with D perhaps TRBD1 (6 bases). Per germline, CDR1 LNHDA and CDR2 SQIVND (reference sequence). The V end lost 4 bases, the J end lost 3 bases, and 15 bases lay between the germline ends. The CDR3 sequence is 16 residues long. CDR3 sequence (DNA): TGTGCCAGTAGTACCCCCTCCAGGGGCTACACCGGGGAGCTGTTTTTT. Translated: CASSTPSRGYTGELFF.

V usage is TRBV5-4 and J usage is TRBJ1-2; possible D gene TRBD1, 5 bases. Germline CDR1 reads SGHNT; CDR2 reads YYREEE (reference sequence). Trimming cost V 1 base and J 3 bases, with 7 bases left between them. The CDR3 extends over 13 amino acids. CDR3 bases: TGTGCCAGCAGCTTGAAAGGGGACTATGGCTACACCTTC. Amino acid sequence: CASSLKGDYGYTF.

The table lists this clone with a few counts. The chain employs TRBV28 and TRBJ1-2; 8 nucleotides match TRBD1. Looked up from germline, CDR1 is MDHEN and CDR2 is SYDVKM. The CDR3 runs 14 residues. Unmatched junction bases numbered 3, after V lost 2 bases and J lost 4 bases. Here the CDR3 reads CASSLATGGYGYTF. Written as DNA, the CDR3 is TGTGCCAGCAGTTTAGCTACAGGGGGCTATGGCTACACCTTC.

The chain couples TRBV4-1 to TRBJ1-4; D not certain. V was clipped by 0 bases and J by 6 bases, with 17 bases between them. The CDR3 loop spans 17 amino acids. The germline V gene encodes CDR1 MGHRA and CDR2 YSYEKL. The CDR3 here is CASSQEGRAGWDEKLFF. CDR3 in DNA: TGCGCCAGCAGCCAAGAAGGTCGCGCAGGTTGGGATGAAAAACTGTTTTTT.

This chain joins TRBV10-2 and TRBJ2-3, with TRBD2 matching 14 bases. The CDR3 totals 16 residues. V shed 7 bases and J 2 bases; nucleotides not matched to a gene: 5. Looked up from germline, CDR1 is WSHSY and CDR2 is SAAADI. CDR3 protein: CASKLTSGGATDTQYF. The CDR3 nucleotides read TGCGCCAGCAAACTGACTAGCGGGGGGGCCACAGATACGCAGTATTTT.

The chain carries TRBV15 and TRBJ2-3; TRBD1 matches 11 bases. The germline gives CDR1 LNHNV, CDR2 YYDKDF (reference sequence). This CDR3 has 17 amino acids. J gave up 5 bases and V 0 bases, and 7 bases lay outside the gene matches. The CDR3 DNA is TGTGCCACCAGCAGAGATGGTAGGGGACAGGGGGAAGATACGCAGTATTTT. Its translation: CATSRDGRGQGEDTQYF. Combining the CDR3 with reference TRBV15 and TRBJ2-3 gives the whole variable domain DAMVIQNPRYQVTQFGKPVTLSCSQTLNHNVMYWYQQKSSQAPKLLFHYYDKDFNNEADTPDNFQSRRPNTSFCFLDIRSPGLGDTAMYLCATSRDGRGQGEDTQYFGPGTRLTVL.

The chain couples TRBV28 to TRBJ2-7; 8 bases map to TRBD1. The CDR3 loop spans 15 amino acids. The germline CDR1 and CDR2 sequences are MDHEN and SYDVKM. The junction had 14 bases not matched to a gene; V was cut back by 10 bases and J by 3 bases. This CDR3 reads CATSLRDRLVYEQYF. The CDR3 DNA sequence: TGTGCCACCTCACTCCGGGACAGGTTAGTCTACGAGCAGTACTTC.

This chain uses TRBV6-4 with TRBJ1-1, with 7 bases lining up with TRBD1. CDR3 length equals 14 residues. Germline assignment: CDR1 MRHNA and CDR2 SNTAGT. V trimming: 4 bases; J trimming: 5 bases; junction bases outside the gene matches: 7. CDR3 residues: CASSATTGRTEAFF. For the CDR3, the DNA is TGTGCCAGCAGTGCCACGACAGGGAGAACTGAAGCTTTCTTT.

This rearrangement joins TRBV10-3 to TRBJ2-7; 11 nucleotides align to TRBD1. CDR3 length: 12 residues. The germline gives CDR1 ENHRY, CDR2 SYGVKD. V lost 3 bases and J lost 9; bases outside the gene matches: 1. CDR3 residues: CAISDGTGGQYF. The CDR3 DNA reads TGTGCCATCAGTGACGGGACAGGGGGGCAGTACTTC.

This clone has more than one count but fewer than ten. In DNA, the CDR3 is TGTGCCAGCAGTCCACTCCTTAGGACAGGACACCAAGAGACCCAGTACTTC. This codes for CASSPLLRTGHQETQYF. The chain carries TRBV28 and TRBJ2-5, with 7 bases lining up with TRBD1. Germline trimming cut 5 bases from V and 0 bases from J; bases unmatched to any gene: 12. The CDR3 is 17 amino acids. Germline CDR1 is MDHEN and CDR2 is SYDVKM.

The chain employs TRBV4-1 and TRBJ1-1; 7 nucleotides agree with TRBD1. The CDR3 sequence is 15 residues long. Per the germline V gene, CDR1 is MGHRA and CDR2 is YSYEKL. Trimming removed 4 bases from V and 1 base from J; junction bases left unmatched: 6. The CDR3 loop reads CASSPRGQSNTEAFF. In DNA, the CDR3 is TGCGCCAGCAGCCCCCGGGGACAGTCGAACACTGAAGCTTTCTTT.

The CDR3 protein is CASSREVQAVQETQYF. CDR3 DNA: TGCGCCAGCAGCCGGGAAGTGCAGGCTGTACAAGAGACCCAGTACTTC. The rearrangement links TRBV5-1 to TRBJ2-5; D possibly corresponds to TRBD2 (5 bases). Trimming removed 4 bases from V and 2 bases from J, with 18 bases in between. In germline, CDR1 is SGHRS, CDR2 YFSETQ. The CDR3 runs to 16 residues.

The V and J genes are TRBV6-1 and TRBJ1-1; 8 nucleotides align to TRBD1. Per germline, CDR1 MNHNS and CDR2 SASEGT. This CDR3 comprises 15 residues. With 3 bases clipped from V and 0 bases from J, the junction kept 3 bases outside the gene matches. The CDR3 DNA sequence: TGTGCCAGCAGTGACCAGGGGGCGATGAACACTGAAGCTTTCTTT. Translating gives CASSDQGAMNTEAFF.

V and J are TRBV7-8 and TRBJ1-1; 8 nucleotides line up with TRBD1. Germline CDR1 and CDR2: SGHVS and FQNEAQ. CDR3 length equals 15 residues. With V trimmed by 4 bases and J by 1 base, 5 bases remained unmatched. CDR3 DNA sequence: TGTGCCAGCAGCTCGCAGGGGGCTTGGAACACTGAAGCTTTCTTT. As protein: CASSSQGAWNTEAFF. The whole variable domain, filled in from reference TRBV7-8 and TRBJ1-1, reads GAGVSQSPRYKVAKRGQDVALRCDPISGHVSLFWYQQALGQGPEFLTYFQNEAQLDKSGLPSDRFFAERPEGSVSTLKIQRTQQEDSAVYLCASSSQGAWNTEAFFGQGTRLTVV.

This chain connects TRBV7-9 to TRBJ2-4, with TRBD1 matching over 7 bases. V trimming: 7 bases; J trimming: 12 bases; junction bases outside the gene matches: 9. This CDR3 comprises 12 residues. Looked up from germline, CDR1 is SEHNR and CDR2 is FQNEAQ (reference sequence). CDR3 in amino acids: CASTMGDSDQYF. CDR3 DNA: TGTGCCAGCACCATGGGGGACAGTGATCAGTACTTC.